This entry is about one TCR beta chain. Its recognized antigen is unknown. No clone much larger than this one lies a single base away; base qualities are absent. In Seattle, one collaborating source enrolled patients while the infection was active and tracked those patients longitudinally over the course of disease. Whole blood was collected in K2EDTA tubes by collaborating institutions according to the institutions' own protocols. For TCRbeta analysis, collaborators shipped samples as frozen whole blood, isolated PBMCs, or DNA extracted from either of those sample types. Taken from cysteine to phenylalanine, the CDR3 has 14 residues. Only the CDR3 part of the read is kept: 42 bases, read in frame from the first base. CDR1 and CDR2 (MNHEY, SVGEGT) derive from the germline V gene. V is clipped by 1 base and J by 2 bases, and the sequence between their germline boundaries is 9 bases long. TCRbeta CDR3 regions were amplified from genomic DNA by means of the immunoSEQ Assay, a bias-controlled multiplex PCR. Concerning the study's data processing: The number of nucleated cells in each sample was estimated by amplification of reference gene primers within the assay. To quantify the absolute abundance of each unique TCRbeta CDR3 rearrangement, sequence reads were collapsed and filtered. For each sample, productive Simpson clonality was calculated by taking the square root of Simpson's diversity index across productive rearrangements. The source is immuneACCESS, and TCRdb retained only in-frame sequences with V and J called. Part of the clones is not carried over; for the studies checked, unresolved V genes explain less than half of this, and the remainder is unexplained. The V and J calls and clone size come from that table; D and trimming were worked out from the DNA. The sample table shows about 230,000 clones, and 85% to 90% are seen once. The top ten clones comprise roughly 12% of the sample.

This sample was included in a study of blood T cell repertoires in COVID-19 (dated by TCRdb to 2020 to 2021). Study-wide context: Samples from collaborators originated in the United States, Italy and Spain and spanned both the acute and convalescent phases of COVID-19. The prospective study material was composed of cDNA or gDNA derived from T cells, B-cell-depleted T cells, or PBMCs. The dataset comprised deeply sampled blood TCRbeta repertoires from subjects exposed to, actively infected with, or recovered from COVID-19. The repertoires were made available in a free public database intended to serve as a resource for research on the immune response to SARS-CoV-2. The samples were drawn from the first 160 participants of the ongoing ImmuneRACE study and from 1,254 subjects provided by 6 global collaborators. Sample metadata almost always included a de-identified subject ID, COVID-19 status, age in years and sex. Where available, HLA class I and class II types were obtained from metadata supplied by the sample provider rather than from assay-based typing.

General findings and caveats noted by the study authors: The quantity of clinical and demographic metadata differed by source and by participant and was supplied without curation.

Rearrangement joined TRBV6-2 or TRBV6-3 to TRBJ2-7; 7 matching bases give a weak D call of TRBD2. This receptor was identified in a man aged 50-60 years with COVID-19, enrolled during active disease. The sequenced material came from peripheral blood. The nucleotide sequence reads TGTGCCAGCAGTTACTTCGGGGGGCCCTACGAGCAGTACTTC. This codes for CASSYFGGPYEQYF.